This T cell receptor (beta chain) was retrieved from a study of low-dose radiotherapy and immunotherapy resistance in tumors. Across the whole study: The study delivered 0.5 Gy per fraction every 2 weeks to Cohort 1, totaling 6.5 Gy. Each fraction given to Cohort 2 every two weeks delivered 1 Gy, and the total reached 13 Gy over 26 weeks. Aspirin was taken orally at 300 mg daily by patients, and this continued for four cycles from cycle 1 day 1.

V shed 8 bases and J shed 6 bases, with 18 bases lying between them. The CDR3 has 14 residues. In germline, CDR1 is MDHEN, CDR2 SYDVKM. Patients who could take part had advanced solid tumors with no tumor-infiltrating lymphocytes. First-strand cDNA relied on TRAV- and TRBV-specific primers spanning alpha and beta chains. TCR amplification involved around 22 PCR cycles with a constant-region primer and V-primer adapter. In TCRdb, the reads were re-called with MiXCR into one record per CDR3 protein. The sample includes approximately 6,000 distinct CDR3 sequences, about four fifths of them seen just once.

This sequence joins TRBV28 and TRBJ2-3; perhaps D is TRBD1 or TRBD2 (5 bases each). The sequence derives from a human donor with advanced metastatic prostate, ovarian, gallbladder or colorectal cancer (not recorded which). This table probably holds off-target reads from a library built for another chain. The DNA of the CDR3 is TGTGCCAGCCGCGTAAGGGGCGCGGGCGATACGCAGTATTTT. Translated: CASRVRGAGDTQYF.